These T cell receptor beta chains were read from a single sample in a study of sequential checkpoint blockade in melanoma. Sequencing was performed with immunoSEQ multiplex PCR; in TCRdb, only in-frame clones are kept and a portion is missing. The repertoire holds around 4,300 clones, with about 20% as singletons. The specimen comprised tumor tissue (inferred from file names), sampled from a patient given nivolumab and ipilimumab in sequence. Source of these receptors: a human donor with melanoma. The CDR3 runs from the conserved cysteine through the conserved F or W. A D gene is named only where the DNA matches it firmly. Only some rows state a clone size, as once, few, many or a class for expanded clones.

len,abundance,j_gene,d_gene,v_gene,CDR3aa,CDR3nt
13,few,TRBJ2-1,.,TRBV6-8,CASNGKSYNEQFF,TGTGCCAGCAACGGCAAATCCTACAATGAGCAGTTCTTC
15,many,TRBJ2-7,.,TRBV11-3,CASSLNPVRGYEQYF,TGTGCCAGCAGCTTAAACCCCGTCCGGGGCTACGAGCAGTACTTC
14,few,TRBJ1-5,.,TRBV6-8,CASNNLDSNQPQHF,TGTGCCAGCAATAACCTCGATAGCAATCAGCCCCAGCATTTT
13,many,TRBJ2-2,.,TRBV6-8,CASSPGDTGELFF,TGTGCCAGCAGCCCGGGGGACACCGGGGAGCTGTTTTTT
13,medium-sized,TRBJ1-2,.,TRBV6-8,CASSRWAALGYTF,TGTGCCAGCAGTCGTTGGGCCGCGCTTGGCTACACCTTC
14,medium-sized,TRBJ1-1,.,TRBV11-3,CASSPIDTGPEAFF,TGTGCCAGCAGCCCAATAGATACAGGGCCTGAAGCTTTCTTT
13,few,TRBJ1-5,.,TRBV6-8,CASSYSAGLPQHF,TGTGCCAGCAGTTACTCCGCGGGCCTCCCCCAGCATTTT
13,.,TRBJ2-3,TRBD2,TRBV6-8,CAITLAGTDTQYF,TGTGCCATCACACTAGCGGGTACAGATACGCAGTATTTT
16,few,TRBJ1-2,.,TRBV6-8,CASSEAGGKANYGYTF,TGTGCCAGCAGTGAGGCGGGCGGTAAGGCTAACTATGGCTACACCTTC
15,few,TRBJ2-7,.,TRBV6-8,CASSVEAGVTYEQYF,TGTGCCAGCAGTGTAGAAGCGGGCGTCACCTACGAGCAGTACTTC
16,.,TRBJ1-6,.,TRBV19,CASSTTRQAINSPLHF,TGTGCCAGTAGTACAACCCGACAGGCAATTAATTCACCCCTCCACTTT
12,.,TRBJ2-7,.,TRBV19,CASFSSSYEQYF,TGTGCCAGTTTCAGCAGCTCCTACGAGCAGTACTTC
16,.,TRBJ1-5,.,TRBV25-1,CASSDSGTSPFQPQHF,TGTGCCAGCAGTGATTCCGGGACATCCCCGTTTCAGCCCCAGCATTTT
12,.,TRBJ2-1,.,TRBV6-8,CASSLGNNEQFF,TGTGCCAGCAGTTTGGGAAACAATGAGCAGTTCTTC
13,.,TRBJ2-7,.,TRBV6-8,CASRPPGSYEQYF,TGTGCCAGCAGACCCCCGGGGAGCTACGAGCAGTACTTC
15,few,TRBJ2-3,.,TRBV9,CASSVGQVATDTQYF,TGTGCCAGCAGCGTAGGGCAGGTGGCGACAGATACGCAGTATTTT
16,.,TRBJ2-2,.,TRBV6-8,CASSSGTLRLPGELFF,TGTGCCAGCAGTTCCGGGACCCTAAGGCTCCCCGGGGAGCTGTTTTTT
16,.,TRBJ1-5,.,TRBV12-2,CASRLNRGRENQPQHF,TGTGCAAGTCGCTTAAACAGGGGGCGGGAGAATCAGCCCCAGCATTTT
14,few,TRBJ2-2,.,TRBV9,CASREATYTGELFF,TGTGCCAGCAGGGAGGCGACCTACACCGGGGAGCTGTTTTTT
13,.,TRBJ2-1,.,TRBV7-2,CASSLSQNNEQFF,TGTGCCAGCAGCTTATCCCAGAACAATGAGCAGTTCTTC
17,few,TRBJ2-5,TRBD2,TRBV6-8,CASSYSIPSSGQETQYF,TGTGCCAGCAGTTACTCAATACCCTCTAGCGGACAAGAGACCCAGTACTTC
16,.,TRBJ2-2,.,TRBV6-8,CASNSVRTLNTGELFF,TGTGCCAGCAATTCGGTTCGCACTCTAAACACCGGGGAGCTGTTTTTT
12,.,TRBJ2-3,.,TRBV19,CASRLSGDTQYF,TGTGCCAGTCGTCTTTCAGGGGATACGCAGTATTTT
13,few,TRBJ1-1,.,TRBV12-5,CASNGQGGSQAFF,TGTGCCAGCAACGGGCAGGGAGGGTCGCAAGCTTTCTTT
15,.,TRBJ1-5,TRBD1,TRBV19,CASSMVGQGNQPQHF,TGTGCCAGTAGTATGGTTGGACAGGGCAATCAGCCCCAGCATTTT
15,.,TRBJ1-6,.,TRBV18,CASCPSGIGNSPLHF,TGTGCCAGCTGTCCATCGGGGATTGGCAATTCACCCCTCCACTTT
14,.,TRBJ1-6,TRBD1,TRBV25-1,CASRAQGGNSPLHF,TGTGCCAGCAGAGCGCAGGGGGGCAATTCACCCCTCCACTTT
16,few,TRBJ2-1,.,TRBV4-1,CASSQPPQGLDNEQFF,TGCGCCAGCAGCCAACCACCCCAGGGACTGGACAATGAGCAGTTCTTC
15,few,TRBJ1-2,.,TRBV6-8,CASGRVRGQGTGYTF,TGTGCCAGCGGAAGAGTCCGAGGGCAGGGTACGGGCTACACCTTC
14,few,TRBJ1-2,.,TRBV6-8,CASSYGIGGYGYTF,TGTGCCAGCAGTTACGGTATAGGGGGCTATGGCTACACCTTC
14,.,TRBJ2-2,.,TRBV15,CATSRDPIAGELFF,TGTGCCACCAGCAGAGACCCTATCGCAGGGGAGCTGTTTTTT
14,.,TRBJ1-1,TRBD1,TRBV5-1,CASSFGTVSPEAFF,TGCGCCAGCAGCTTTGGGACAGTTTCCCCTGAAGCTTTCTTT
11,.,TRBJ1-2,TRBD1,TRBV19,CASKGAGGYTF,TGTGCCAGTAAGGGGGCAGGGGGCTACACCTTC
13,large,TRBJ2-1,.,TRBV6-8,CASSYGGNNEQFF,TGTGCCAGCAGTTACGGGGGGAACAATGAGCAGTTCTTC
15,.,TRBJ2-2,.,TRBV5-1,CASSLLGGSIGELFF,TGCGCCAGCAGCTTGCTGGGGGGTTCGATCGGGGAGCTGTTTTTT
14,.,TRBJ2-7,TRBD2,TRBV5-1,CASGLAGDSYEQYF,TGCGCCAGCGGACTAGCGGGGGACTCCTACGAGCAGTACTTC
14,few,TRBJ2-7,.,TRBV6-8,CATIPLAGYYEQYF,TGTGCCACTATACCCTTGGCAGGGTACTACGAGCAGTACTTC
14,few,TRBJ1-1,TRBD1,TRBV6-8,CASSIQGPNTEAFF,TGTGCCAGCAGTATACAGGGGCCAAACACTGAAGCTTTCTTT
16,.,TRBJ2-2,.,TRBV5-1,CASSALDREAAGELFF,TGCGCCAGCAGCGCCCTCGACAGGGAGGCGGCCGGGGAGCTGTTTTTT